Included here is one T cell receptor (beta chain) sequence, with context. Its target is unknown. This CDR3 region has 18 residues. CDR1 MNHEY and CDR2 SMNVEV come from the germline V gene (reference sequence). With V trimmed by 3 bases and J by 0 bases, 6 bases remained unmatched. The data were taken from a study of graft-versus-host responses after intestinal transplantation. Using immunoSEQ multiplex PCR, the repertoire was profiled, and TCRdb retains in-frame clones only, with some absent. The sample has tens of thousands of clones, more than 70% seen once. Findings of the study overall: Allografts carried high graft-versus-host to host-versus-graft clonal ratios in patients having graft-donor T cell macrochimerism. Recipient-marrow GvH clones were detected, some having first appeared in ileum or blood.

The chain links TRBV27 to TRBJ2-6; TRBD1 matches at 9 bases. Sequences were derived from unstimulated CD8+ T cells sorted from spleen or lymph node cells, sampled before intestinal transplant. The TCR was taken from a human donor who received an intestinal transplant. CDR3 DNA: TGTGCCAGCAGTTTGTTGGACAGGGGCCCCTCTGGGGCCAACGTCCTGACTTTC. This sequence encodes CASSLLDRGPSGANVLTF.